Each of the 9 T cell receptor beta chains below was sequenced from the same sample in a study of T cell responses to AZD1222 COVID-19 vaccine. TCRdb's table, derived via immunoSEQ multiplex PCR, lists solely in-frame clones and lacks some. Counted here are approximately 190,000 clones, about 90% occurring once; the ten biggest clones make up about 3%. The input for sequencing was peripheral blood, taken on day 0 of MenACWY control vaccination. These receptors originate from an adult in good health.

Written as DNA, the CDR3 is TGTGCCAGCAGTACCGGACAGAGGGTGGCCTACGAGCAGTACTTC. Residues: CASSTGQRVAYEQYF. The rearrangement joins TRBV6-5 to TRBJ2-7, with a weak D call TRBD1 (6 bases). CDR1 MNHEY and CDR2 SVGAGI come from the germline V gene. This CDR3 region has 15 residues. Trimming pared 5 bases from V and 2 bases from J, leaving 16 bases between.

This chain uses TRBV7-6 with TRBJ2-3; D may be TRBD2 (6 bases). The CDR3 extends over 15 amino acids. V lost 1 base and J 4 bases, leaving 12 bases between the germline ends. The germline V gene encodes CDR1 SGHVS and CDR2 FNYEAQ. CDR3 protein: CASSLVVGTPDTQYF. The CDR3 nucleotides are TGTGCCAGCAGCTTAGTCGTAGGGACTCCAGATACGCAGTATTTT.

The CDR3, as DNA: TGTGCCAGCAGGGATGCCGGGGGACCCCCCCGCGAGCAGTACTTC. It encodes CASRDAGGPPREQYF. This chain uses TRBV27 with TRBJ2-7; D might be TRBD2 (6 bases). Trimming took 6 bases from V and 6 from J, leaving 21 bases between them. The CDR3 spans 15 residues. Per germline, CDR1 MNHEY and CDR2 SMNVEV (reference sequence).

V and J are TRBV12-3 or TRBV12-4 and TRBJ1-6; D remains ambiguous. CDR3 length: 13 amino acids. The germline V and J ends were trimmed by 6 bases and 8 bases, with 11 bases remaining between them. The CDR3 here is CASSLAADSPLHF. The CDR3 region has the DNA TGTGCCAGCAGCCTCGCGGCCGATTCACCCCTCCACTTT.

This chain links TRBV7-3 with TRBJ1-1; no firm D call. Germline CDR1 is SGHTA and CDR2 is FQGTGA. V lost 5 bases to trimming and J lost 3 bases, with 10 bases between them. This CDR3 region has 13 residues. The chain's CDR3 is CASSPGSDTEAFF. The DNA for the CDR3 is TGTGCCAGCAGCCCTGGGTCGGACACTGAAGCTTTCTTT.

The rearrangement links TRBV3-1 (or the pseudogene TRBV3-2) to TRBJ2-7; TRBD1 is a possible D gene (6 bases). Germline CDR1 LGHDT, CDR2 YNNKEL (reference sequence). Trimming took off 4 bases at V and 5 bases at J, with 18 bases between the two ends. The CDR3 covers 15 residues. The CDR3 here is CASSPGQLLLDEQYF. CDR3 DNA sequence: TGTGCCAGCAGCCCAGGACAGCTCCTATTAGACGAGCAGTACTTC.

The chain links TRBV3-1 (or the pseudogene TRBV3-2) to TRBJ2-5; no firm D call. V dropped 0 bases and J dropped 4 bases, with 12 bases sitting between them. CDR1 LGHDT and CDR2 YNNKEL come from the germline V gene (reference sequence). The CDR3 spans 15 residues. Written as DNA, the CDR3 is TGTGCCAGCAGCCAAGAAGACAACTTTGGAGAGACCCAGTACTTC. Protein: CASSQEDNFGETQYF.

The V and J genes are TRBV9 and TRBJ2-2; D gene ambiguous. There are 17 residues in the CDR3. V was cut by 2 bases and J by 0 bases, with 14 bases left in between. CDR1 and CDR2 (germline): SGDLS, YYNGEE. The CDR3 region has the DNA TGTGCCAGCAGCGTCCTAGGGCGTCAGGCGAACACCGGGGAGCTGTTTTTT. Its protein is CASSVLGRQANTGELFF.

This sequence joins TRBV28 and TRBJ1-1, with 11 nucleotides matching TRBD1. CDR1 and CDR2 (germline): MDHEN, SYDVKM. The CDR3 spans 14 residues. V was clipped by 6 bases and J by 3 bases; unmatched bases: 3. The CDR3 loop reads CASSLGQGDTEAFF. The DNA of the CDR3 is TGTGCCAGCAGCTTGGGACAGGGGGACACTGAAGCTTTCTTT.